The rows below give T cell receptor beta chains drawn from one sample of a study of blood T cell repertoires in COVID-19. Sequencing was performed with immunoSEQ multiplex PCR; in TCRdb, only in-frame clones are kept and a portion is missing. The table includes around 250,000 clones, roughly 85% detected once. The sequencing input was PBMCs or T cells enriched from blood (not recorded which). The receptors shown here come from a man aged 40-49 years who had been exposed to COVID-19. The CDR3 runs from the conserved cysteine through the conserved F or W. Fields, in order: D gene, clone size, J gene, V gene, CDR3 DNA, CDR3 protein. D genes are given only for firm matches. Not all rows give a size; the values are once, few, many and, for expanded clones, a class.

TRBD2 | NA | TRBJ2-7 | TRBV5-4 | TGTGCCAGCAGCTCAACCGGGACTAGGATTTACGAGCAGTACTTC | CASSSTGTRIYEQYF
NA | NA | TRBJ2-7 | TRBV5-4 | TGTGCCAGCAGCTTGAGTAGCTCCTACGAGCAGTACTTC | CASSLSSSYEQYF
TRBD2 | NA | TRBJ2-1 | TRBV9 | TGTGCCAGCAGCTGGGGACTAGCGGTTTCCTACAATGAGCAGTTCTTC | CASSWGLAVSYNEQFF
TRBD2 | NA | TRBJ2-1 | TRBV11-3 | TGTGCCAGCAGCCCACCCTCGGGAGGCTCCTACAATGAGCAGTTCTTC | CASSPPSGGSYNEQFF
NA | NA | TRBJ1-2 | TRBV7-9 | TGTGCCAGCAGCTTTTCGACAGAAAACTATGGCTACACCTTC | CASSFSTENYGYTF
TRBD2 | few | TRBJ2-7 | TRBV7-8 | TGTGCCAGCTCCGGTACGGGGGTAGCGGGAGCAGTCGAGCAGTACTTC | CASSGTGVAGAVEQYF
NA | NA | TRBJ2-1 | TRBV5-1 | TGCGCCAGCAGCTCCACCCCTGGAGGAATGGGCAATGAGCAGTTCTTC | CASSSTPGGMGNEQFF
TRBD1 | NA | TRBJ1-5 | TRBV19 | TGTGCCAGTAGTTGGGCGACAGGGGGCAATCAGCCCCAGCATTTT | CASSWATGGNQPQHF
TRBD2 | few | TRBJ2-5 | TRBV5-1 | TGCGCCAGCAGCTGGACTCTAGCGGGAGGGTTGGAGACCCAGTACTTC | CASSWTLAGGLETQYF
NA | NA | TRBJ2-6 | TRBV7-8 | TGTGCCAGCAGCTTTTCATTCCAGGGGGGTGGGGCCAACGTCCTGACTTTC | CASSFSFQGGGANVLTF
TRBD2 | once | TRBJ2-2 | TRBV5-6 | TGTGCCAGCAGCTTGATTGCGGGAGGGGATACCGGGGAGCTGTTTTTT | CASSLIAGGDTGELFF
NA | NA | TRBJ2-1 | TRBV2 | TGTGCCAGCAGTGTAACAGGGACCTACAATGAGCAGTTCTTC | CASSVTGTYNEQFF
TRBD1 | NA | TRBJ1-1 | TRBV5-4 | TGTGCCAGCAGCCGGCCGGGACAGAAAAACACTGAAGCTTTCTTT | CASSRPGQKNTEAFF
NA | NA | TRBJ1-1 | TRBV10-2 | TGCGCCAGCAGTGTGAGGCAGCCTGAAGCTTTCTTT | CASSVRQPEAFF
NA | NA | TRBJ2-7 | TRBV30 | TGTGCCTGGGGACTACGGATAGGATACGAGCAGTACTTC | CAWGLRIGYEQYF
NA | NA | TRBJ2-1 | TRBV10-3 | TGTGCCATCAGTGAGACGGGATCCTATCAGGGGAATGAGCAGTTCTTC | CAISETGSYQGNEQFF
TRBD1 | NA | TRBJ2-7 | TRBV29-1 | TGCAGCGTTCACGGGACAGGGGGCGGTAACCACGAGCAGTACTTC | CSVHGTGGGNHEQYF
TRBD2 | NA | TRBJ2-2 | TRBV7-2 | TGTGCCAGCACACAGCGGGGGACGTCGGCCACCGGGGAGCTGTTTTTT | CASTQRGTSATGELFF
NA | NA | TRBJ2-1 | TRBV5-1 | TGCGCCAGCAACCCTTCCGAGGGCGCTGGCTACAATGAGCAGTTCTTC | CASNPSEGAGYNEQFF
TRBD1 | NA | TRBJ1-1 | TRBV6-5 | TGTGCCAGCAGTCCGACAGGGGTGACTGAAGCTTTCTTT | CASSPTGVTEAFF
NA | NA | TRBJ2-2 | TRBV19 | TGTGCCAGTAGTATCCAGGCTTCCGGGGAGCTGTTTTTT | CASSIQASGELFF
TRBD1 | NA | TRBJ2-7 | TRBV3-1/TRBV3-2 | TGTGCCAGCAGCCAAGATGGAAGACAGGGTCGGAACGAGCAGTACTTC | CASSQDGRQGRNEQYF
NA | NA | TRBJ1-5 | TRBV5-8 | TGTGCCAGCAGCCACTTTAATCAGCCCCAGCATTTT | CASSHFNQPQHF
NA | NA | TRBJ2-2 | TRBV3-1/TRBV3-2 | TGTGCCAGCAGTCCGGACAGTGCGAACACCGGGGAGCTGTTTTTT | CASSPDSANTGELFF
NA | NA | TRBJ1-1 | TRBV7-9 | TGTGCCGCGAGGGCACTGAACACTGAAGCTTTCTTT | CAARALNTEAFF
TRBD2 | few | TRBJ2-3 | TRBV2 | TGTGCCAGCACCAATCCCGGGAGGAACACAGATACGCAGTATTTT | CASTNPGRNTDTQYF
TRBD2 | NA | TRBJ2-1 | TRBV9 | TGTGCCAGCAGCGTTAGCGGGAGAATTGCCGGTGAGCAGTTCTTC | CASSVSGRIAGEQFF
TRBD2 | NA | TRBJ2-3 | TRBV18 | TGTGCCAGCTCCCCGACTAGCGCAGATACGCAGTATTTT | CASSPTSADTQYF
TRBD1 | NA | TRBJ1-1 | TRBV7-9 | TGTGCCAGCAGCCGGGGACAGACCATGAACACTGAAGCTTTCTTT | CASSRGQTMNTEAFF
NA | NA | TRBJ2-2 | TRBV29-1 | TGCAGCGTTGAGGGGGCGTCCGGGGAGCTGTTTTTT | CSVEGASGELFF
TRBD1 | NA | TRBJ1-1 | TRBV25-1 | TGTGCCAGCAGCCGAAGTTACAGGGGTTGGGACACTGAAGCTTTCTTT | CASSRSYRGWDTEAFF
NA | NA | TRBJ1-3 | TRBV5-1 | TGCGCCAGCAGCAAGGACACCACGACGGACACCATATATTTT | CASSKDTTTDTIYF
NA | few | TRBJ1-6 | TRBV5-6 | TGTGCCAGCAGCTTGGGAGGGAAGAACAGGGTGAATTCACCCCTCCACTTT | CASSLGGKNRVNSPLHF
NA | NA | TRBJ2-1 | TRBV19 | TGTGCCAGTAGTCTGGTCAATAGCTTCCAGTTCTTC | CASSLVNSFQFF
NA | once | TRBJ1-5 | TRBV20-1 | TGCAGTGCTAGTAGAGGGAGCAATCAGCCCCAGCATTTT | CSASRGSNQPQHF
NA | NA | TRBJ1-1 | TRBV3-1/TRBV3-2 | TGTGCCAGCAGCCAAGGGCCGGGAATGGGATGGACTGAAGCTTTCTTT | CASSQGPGMGWTEAFF
NA | NA | TRBJ1-2 | TRBV2 | TGTGCCAGCAGTGAGACGACAGGCTTTGGCTACACCTTC | CASSETTGFGYTF
NA | NA | TRBJ1-1 | TRBV12-3/TRBV12-4 | TGTGCCAGCAGTTTACGGAAAGAGGCTGAAGCTTTCTTT | CASSLRKEAEAFF
NA | once | TRBJ2-1 | TRBV2 | TGTGCCAGCAGTGACCCCAAACTGTTCTTC | CASSDPKLFF
NA | NA | TRBJ1-1 | TRBV5-1 | TGCGCCAGCAGCTTGTCCCAGGGGTCTAACACTGAAGCTTTCTTT | CASSLSQGSNTEAFF
TRBD1 | NA | TRBJ2-1 | TRBV11-1 | TGTGCCAGCAGCTTACGGGACAGGGGTGAGCAGTTCTTC | CASSLRDRGEQFF